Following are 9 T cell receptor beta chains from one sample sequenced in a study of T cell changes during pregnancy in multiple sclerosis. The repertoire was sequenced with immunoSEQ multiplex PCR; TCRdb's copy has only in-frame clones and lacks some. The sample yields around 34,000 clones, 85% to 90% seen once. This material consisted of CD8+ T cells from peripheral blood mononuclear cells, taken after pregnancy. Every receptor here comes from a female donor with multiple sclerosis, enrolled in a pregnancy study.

The CDR3 sequence is CTGLLLDGTQYF. The CDR3 DNA is TGTACAGGGCTACTTTTAGACGGGACCCAGTACTTC. The chain is built from TRBV7-9 and TRBJ2-5; tentative D call: TRBD1 (6 bases). This CDR3 comprises 12 residues. In germline, CDR1 is SEHNR, CDR2 FQNEAQ (reference sequence).

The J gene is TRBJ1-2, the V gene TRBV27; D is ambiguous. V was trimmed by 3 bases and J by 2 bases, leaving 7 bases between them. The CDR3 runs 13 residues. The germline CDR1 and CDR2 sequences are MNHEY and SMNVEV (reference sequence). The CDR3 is CASSFGVNYGYTF. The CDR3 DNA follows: TGTGCCAGCAGTTTCGGGGTAAACTATGGCTACACCTTC.

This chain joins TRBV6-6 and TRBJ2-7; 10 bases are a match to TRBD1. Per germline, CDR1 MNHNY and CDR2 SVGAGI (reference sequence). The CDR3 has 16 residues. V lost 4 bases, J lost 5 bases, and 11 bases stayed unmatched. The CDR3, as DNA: TGTGCCAGCAGTTCCTACTCGACAGGGGGCTCACACGAGCAGTACTTC. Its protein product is CASSSYSTGGSHEQYF.

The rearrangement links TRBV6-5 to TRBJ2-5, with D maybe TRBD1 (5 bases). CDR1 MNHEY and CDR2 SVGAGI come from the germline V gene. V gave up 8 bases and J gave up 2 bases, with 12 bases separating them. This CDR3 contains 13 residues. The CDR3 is CASGAAAQETQYF. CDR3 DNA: TGTGCCAGCGGGGCGGCAGCACAAGAGACCCAGTACTTC.

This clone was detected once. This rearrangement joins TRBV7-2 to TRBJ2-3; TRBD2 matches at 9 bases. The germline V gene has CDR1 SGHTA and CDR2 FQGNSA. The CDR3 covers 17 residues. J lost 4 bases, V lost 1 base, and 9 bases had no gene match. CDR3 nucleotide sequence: TGTGCCAGCAGCTTAGTCGGGGCGGGGGGGCTGGCAGATACGCAGTATTTT. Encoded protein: CASSLVGAGGLADTQYF.

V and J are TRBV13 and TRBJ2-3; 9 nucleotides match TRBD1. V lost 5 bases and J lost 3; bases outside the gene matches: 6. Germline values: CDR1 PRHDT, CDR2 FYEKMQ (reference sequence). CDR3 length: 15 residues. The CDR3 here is CASSQPGQGTDTQYF. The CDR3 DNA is TGTGCCAGCAGCCAACCGGGACAGGGAACAGATACGCAGTATTTT.

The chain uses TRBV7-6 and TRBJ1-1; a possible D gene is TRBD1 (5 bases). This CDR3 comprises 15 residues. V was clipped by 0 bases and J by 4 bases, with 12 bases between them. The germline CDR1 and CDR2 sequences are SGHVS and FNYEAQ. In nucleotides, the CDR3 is TGTGCCAGCAGCTTAGCGAGGCAGGGAGGCACTGAAGCTTTCTTT. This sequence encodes CASSLARQGGTEAFF.

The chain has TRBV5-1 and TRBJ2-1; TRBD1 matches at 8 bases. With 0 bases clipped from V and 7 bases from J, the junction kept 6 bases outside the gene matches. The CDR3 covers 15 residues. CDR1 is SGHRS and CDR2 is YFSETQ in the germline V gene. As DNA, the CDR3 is TGCGCCAGCAGCTTGGCGGGGCAGGGGGCGAATGAGCAGTTCTTC. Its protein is CASSLAGQGANEQFF.

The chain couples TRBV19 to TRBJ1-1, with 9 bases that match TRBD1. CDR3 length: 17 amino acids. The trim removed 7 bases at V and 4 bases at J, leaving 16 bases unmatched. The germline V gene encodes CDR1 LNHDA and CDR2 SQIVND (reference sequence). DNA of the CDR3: TGTGCCAGTACTTTCGGGACAGGGAGGGCGGACGGCACTGAAGCTTTCTTT. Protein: CASTFGTGRADGTEAFF.